Below, one T cell receptor beta chain is given with its context. With 60 Vbeta and 13 Jbeta primers, the PCR was carried out. Produced via immunoSEQ multiplex PCR; TCRdb's table is partial and in-frame only. The top ten hold 3.5% to 4.5% of the sample, which has some 120,000 clones, about 85% seen once. The source of the sample is a study of cytomegalovirus exposure and HLA in healthy donors. V shed 6 bases, J shed 5 bases, and the junction held 6 bases outside the gene matches. Germline CDR1 MNHNY, CDR2 SVGAGI (reference sequence). The CDR3 extends over 14 amino acids. The TCR comes from a young man in good health and CMV-seropositive. Sequencing was performed on PBMCs. V gene TRBV6-6 combines with J gene TRBJ2-1, with 8 bases fitting TRBD2. The CDR3 is CASSPGTRNNEQFF. DNA for the CDR3: TGTGCCAGCAGCCCCGGGACTAGAAACAATGAGCAGTTCTTC.